Listed here are 28 T cell receptor beta chains from one sample, sequenced in a study of cytomegalovirus exposure and HLA in healthy donors (dated by TCRdb to about 2017). Libraries were made using the immunoSEQ multiplex PCR assay. A mixture of 60 forward primers for TCR Vbeta segments and 13 reverse primers for TCR Jbeta segments was used in the multiplex PCR. TCRdb provides this immuneACCESS table in a form limited to in-frame rearrangements. Some clones are lacking; in checked studies, under half of them reflect an unresolved V gene, and why the rest are absent is not known. The sample includes around 94,000 clones, with around 84% observed a single time. The ten largest make up around 2.3% of the sample. The sequencing sample was made of PBMCs. The origin of the receptors is a man in his late teens or twenties in good health and CMV-seronegative.

This sequence joins TRBV27 and TRBJ2-1, with 8 positions matching TRBD2. The germline V gene has CDR1 MNHEY and CDR2 SMNVEV (reference sequence). The CDR3 has 15 amino acids. V dropped 5 bases and J dropped 9; count of bases not matched to a gene: 12. CDR3 amino acids: CASSPGPGGGLEQFF. In DNA, the CDR3 is TGTGCCAGCAGTCCTGGGCCGGGAGGGGGGCTTGAGCAGTTCTTC.

The chain joins TRBV5-6 to TRBJ1-5; D is unclear. Germline V gene data show CDR1 as SGHDT and CDR2 as YYEEEE. The germline V and J ends were trimmed by 4 bases and 0 bases, with 11 bases remaining between them. CDR3 length: 15 residues. The CDR3 coding sequence is TGTGCCAGCAGCCGCATAGGAGATAGCAATCAGCCCCAGCATTTT. Protein product: CASSRIGDSNQPQHF.

The J gene is TRBJ1-1, the V gene TRBV30; TRBD1 might be the D (6 bases). The ends were cut back, 0 bases at V and 5 bases at J, with 10 bases in the middle. Germline lookup yields CDR1 GTSNPN and CDR2 SVGIG (reference sequence). The CDR3 has 13 residues. The CDR3 DNA reads as TGTGCCTGGAGTGTAGAGGGGGGGACTGAAGCTTTCTTT. The encoded protein is CAWSVEGGTEAFF. Based on the CDR3 plus reference TRBV30 and TRBJ1-1, the full variable domain is SQTIHQWPATLVQPVGSPLSLECTVEGTSNPNLYWYRQAAGRGLQLLFYSVGIGQISSEVPQNLSASRPQDRQFILSSKKLLLSDSGFYLCAWSVEGGTEAFFGQGTRLTVV.

The rearrangement joins TRBV30 to TRBJ2-1; 7 bases agree with TRBD2. With V trimmed by 4 bases and J by 7 bases, 10 bases remained unmatched. The CDR3 sequence is 14 residues long. Germline V lookup: CDR1 GTSNPN, CDR2 SVGIG (reference sequence). The CDR3 DNA is TGTGCCTGGAAGAGGGGAGTCGGGGGGAATGAGCAGTTCTTC. Translation gives CAWKRGVGGNEQFF.

The chain has TRBV2 and TRBJ2-7; D is undetermined. The germline CDR1 and CDR2 sequences are SNHLY and FYNNEI. CDR3 length equals 9 residues. Trimming took 9 bases from V and 5 from J, leaving 5 bases between them. This chain's CDR3 is CARFDEQYF. CDR3 in DNA: TGTGCCAGGTTCGACGAGCAGTACTTC.

The gene calls are TRBV7-9 and TRBJ2-1; 11 positions match TRBD2. V lost 6 bases, J lost 2 bases, and 3 bases stayed unmatched. The CDR3 runs 15 residues. The germline V gene has CDR1 SEHNR and CDR2 FQNEAQ (reference sequence). CDR3 in amino acids: CASRGTSGTYNEQFF. CDR3 in DNA: TGTGCCAGCAGAGGGACTAGCGGAACCTACAATGAGCAGTTCTTC.

The chain joins TRBV6-5 to TRBJ1-1; 9 nucleotides align to TRBD1. Germline assignment: CDR1 MNHEY and CDR2 SVGAGI. V was clipped by 7 bases and J by 1 base; unmatched bases: 7. CDR3 length: 15 amino acids. DNA for the CDR3: TGTGCCAGCACCAGACAGACAGGGGGGAACACTGAAGCTTTCTTT. Protein product: CASTRQTGGNTEAFF.

The chain links TRBV27 to TRBJ1-2; D is undetermined. This CDR3 has 13 amino acids. Germline loops: CDR1 MNHEY, CDR2 SMNVEV (reference sequence). Trimming shortened V by 5 bases and J by 10 bases, and 17 bases separated the two germline ends. The CDR3 DNA sequence: TGTGCCAGCAGTCCGGGTTCCGTTATCTCCTACACCTTC. Protein sequence: CASSPGSVISYTF.

This clone has only a few counts. The chain uses TRBV9 and TRBJ2-1, with 9 nucleotides matching TRBD2. The germline gives CDR1 SGDLS, CDR2 YYNGEE. Trimming removed 0 bases from V and 3 bases from J; junction bases left unmatched: 1. The CDR3 covers 15 residues. The CDR3: CASSVVSGSYNEQFF. In DNA form, the CDR3 reads TGTGCCAGCAGCGTAGTTAGCGGGAGCTACAATGAGCAGTTCTTC.

CDR3 amino acids: CASSVSAGVGGTAEAFF. The CDR3 bases are TGTGCCAGCAGCGTCAGTGCCGGGGTCGGGGGAACCGCTGAAGCTTTCTTT. The chain links TRBV9 to TRBJ1-1; D possibly corresponds to TRBD1 (5 bases). The CDR3 spans 17 residues. Germline V lookup: CDR1 SGDLS, CDR2 YYNGEE. Trimming cost V 2 bases and J 6 bases, with 23 bases left between them.

The rearrangement joins TRBV30 to TRBJ1-5; TRBD1 agrees at 9 bases. CDR3 length equals 16 residues. Trimming cost V 3 bases and J 3 bases; bases outside gene matches: 9. From germline, CDR1 is GTSNPN and CDR2 SVGIG (reference sequence). The CDR3 sequence is CAWRTTGGGPNQPQHF. The CDR3, as DNA: TGTGCCTGGAGAACTACAGGGGGCGGACCCAATCAGCCCCAGCATTTT.

V and J are TRBV7-8 and TRBJ1-5; TRBD1 is a possible D gene (6 bases). V gave up 5 bases and J gave up 3 bases, with 14 bases separating them. Per the germline V gene, CDR1 is SGHVS and CDR2 is FQNEAQ. The CDR3 contains 15 residues. CDR3 sequence: CASSPPGQFNQPQHF. CDR3 nucleotide sequence: TGTGCCAGCAGCCCCCCCGGACAGTTCAATCAGCCCCAGCATTTT.

J is TRBJ1-6 and V is TRBV14, with D possibly TRBD1 on 5 matching bases. Trimming took off 4 bases at V and 10 bases at J, with 17 bases between the two ends. Germline V gene data show CDR1 as SGHDN and CDR2 as FVKESK. The CDR3 spans 15 residues. The CDR3 is CASSPLAQGNSPLHF. Here the CDR3 DNA reads TGTGCCAGCAGCCCCCTGGCCCAGGGAAACTCACCCCTCCACTTT.

The chain joins TRBV6-6 to TRBJ1-2; 8 bases fit TRBD1. The CDR3 runs 15 residues. With 1 base clipped from V and 8 bases from J, the junction kept 9 bases outside the gene matches. Looked up from germline, CDR1 is MNHNY and CDR2 is SVGAGI (reference sequence). The CDR3 nucleotides read TGTGCCAGCAGTTACTTGGCAGGGGGCTTAGGGGGCTACACCTTC. Its translation: CASSYLAGGLGGYTF.

This chain joins TRBV2 and TRBJ1-1; D might be TRBD1 (5 bases). Trimming cost V 5 bases and J 10 bases, with 14 bases left between them. CDR3 length: 12 residues. CDR1 SNHLY and CDR2 FYNNEI come from the germline V gene. The CDR3 region is CASSSLRGRAFF. The DNA of the CDR3 is TGTGCCAGCAGTTCCCTAAGGGGCCGAGCTTTCTTT.

This rearrangement joins TRBV2 to TRBJ2-7, with TRBD1 matching over 9 bases. Trimming at V came to 5 bases and at J to 0 bases, leaving 8 bases not matched to a gene. The CDR3 runs 16 residues. Germline CDR1 reads SNHLY; CDR2 reads FYNNEI. This CDR3 reads CASSPGTGRFSYEQYF. CDR3 DNA sequence: TGTGCCAGCAGTCCCGGGACAGGGAGATTCTCCTACGAGCAGTACTTC.

This clone was picked up one time. This chain links TRBV7-2 with TRBJ1-2; no reliable D call. The length of the CDR3 is 13 residues. The germline V gene has CDR1 SGHTA and CDR2 FQGNSA. The V and J ends lost 0 bases and 1 base respectively, with 3 bases between them. This chain's CDR3 is CASSLAHNYGYTF. CDR3 coding DNA: TGTGCCAGCAGCTTAGCTCATAACTATGGCTACACCTTC.

This clone appeared once. The chain combines TRBV11-2 with TRBJ2-3; D is unclear. The V and J ends lost 5 bases and 2 bases respectively, with 5 bases between them. This CDR3 has 12 amino acids. Germline CDR1 and CDR2: SGHAT and FQNNGV. CDR3 nucleotides: TGTGCCAGCAGCCGTCTCACAGATACGCAGTATTTT. It is translated as CASSRLTDTQYF. Combining the CDR3 with reference TRBV11-2 and TRBJ2-3 gives the whole variable domain EAGVAQSPRYKIIEKRQSVAFWCNPISGHATLYWYQQILGQGPKLLIQFQNNGVVDDSQLPKDRFSAERLKGVDSTLKIQPAKLEDSAVYLCASSRLTDTQYFGPGTRLTVL.

The chain couples TRBV29-1 to TRBJ2-1; weak D call: TRBD2 (5 bases). CDR1 and CDR2 from the germline V gene are SQVTM and ANQGSEA. There are 13 residues in the CDR3. V gave up 4 bases and J gave up 3 bases, with 10 bases separating them. Written as DNA, the CDR3 is TGCAGCGTTGTGCTGCGGGTCTACAATGAGCAGTTCTTC. This codes for CSVVLRVYNEQFF.

This sequence joins TRBV5-4 and TRBJ1-6; 10 positions match TRBD1. V shed 4 bases and J 3 bases; nucleotides not matched to a gene: 7. There are 17 residues in the CDR3. CDR1 is SGHNT, CDR2 YYREEE, per germline (reference sequence). The CDR3 DNA reads TGTGCCAGCAGCCCCGGGACAGGGGTCCTCTATAATTCACCCCTCCACTTT. Residues: CASSPGTGVLYNSPLHF.

This sequence joins TRBV12-5 and TRBJ2-1; 8 nucleotides align to TRBD2. This CDR3 has 15 residues. J lost 7 bases, V lost 7 bases, and 12 bases had no gene match. Per the germline V gene, CDR1 is LGHNT and CDR2 is FRNRAP. CDR3 residues: CASAPGLAGKNEQFF. As DNA, the CDR3 is TGTGCTAGTGCCCCAGGGCTAGCGGGCAAAAATGAGCAGTTCTTC. Full variable domain (missing parts from reference TRBV12-5 and TRBJ2-1): DARVTQTPRHKVTEMGQEVTMRCQPILGHNTVFWYRQTMMQGLELLAYFRNRAPLDDSGMPKDRFSAEMPDATLATLKIQPSEPRDSAVYFCASAPGLAGKNEQFFGPGTRLTVL.

This chain joins TRBV5-4 and TRBJ2-7, with 12 bases identical to TRBD1. Looked up from germline, CDR1 is SGHNT and CDR2 is YYREEE (reference sequence). After removal of 4 bases from V and 4 bases from J, the junction contained 6 bases not matched to a gene. The CDR3 is made up of 15 amino acids. CDR3 region: CASSLPGQGAYEQYF. The DNA of the CDR3 is TGTGCCAGCAGCCTGCCGGGACAGGGGGCGTACGAGCAGTACTTC.

The chain carries TRBV5-1 and TRBJ2-1; D gene ambiguous. The CDR3 consists of 11 residues. The V and J ends lost 4 bases and 5 bases respectively, with 4 bases between them. CDR1 is SGHRS, CDR2 YFSETQ, per germline. For the CDR3, the DNA is TGCGCCAGCAGCCAGAACAATGAGCAGTTCTTC. It codes for CASSQNNEQFF.

The chain joins TRBV18 to TRBJ1-1; 9 bases are shared with TRBD1. CDR3 length equals 15 residues. The germline CDR1 and CDR2 sequences are KGHSH and LQKENI. Losses at the gene ends were 3 bases for V and 3 bases for J; bases not matched to a gene: 5. The CDR3 is CASSPWTGVDTEAFF. The CDR3 DNA reads TGTGCCAGCTCACCTTGGACAGGGGTAGACACTGAAGCTTTCTTT. Full variable domain (missing parts from reference TRBV18 and TRBJ1-1): NAGVMQNPRHLVRRRGQEARLRCSPMKGHSHVYWYRQLPEEGLKFMVYLQKENIIDESGMPKERFSAEFPKEGPSILRIQQVVRGDSAAYFCASSPWTGVDTEAFFGQGTRLTVV.

In its sample, this clone was seen a few times. This chain links TRBV6-1 with TRBJ2-5; maybe TRBD2 (6 bases). TRBJ2-7 matches the DNA end more closely, so the J call is doubtful. CDR1 is MNHNS, CDR2 SASEGT, per germline. The CDR3 loop spans 15 amino acids. CDR3 sequence: CASSAPIAAGYEQYF. The CDR3 coding sequence is TGTGCCAGCAGTGCCCCAATAGCGGCGGGGTACGAGCAGTACTTC.

The rearrangement joins TRBV9 to TRBJ1-3, with 8 nucleotides matching TRBD1. This CDR3 is built from 15 residues. Germline V gives CDR1 SGDLS, CDR2 YYNGEE. V lost 4 bases to trimming and J lost 3 bases; unmatched junction nucleotides: 6. CDR3 protein: CASSQSGGVGNTIYF. The CDR3 DNA reads TGTGCCAGCAGCCAATCAGGGGGCGTTGGAAACACCATATATTTT.

The genes are TRBV5-6 and TRBJ2-1, with 11 bases aligning to TRBD2. Germline CDR1 reads SGHDT; CDR2 reads YYEEEE. The CDR3 is 15 residues long. V was clipped by 5 bases and J by 12 bases; unmatched bases: 13. CDR3 coding DNA: TGTGCCAGCAGGTCGGGACTAGCGGAGATCGGGGGGCAGTTCTTC. Amino acid sequence: CASRSGLAEIGGQFF.

The rearrangement joins TRBV29-1 to TRBJ2-6; D might be TRBD2 (6 bases). The length of the CDR3 is 17 residues. Germline assignment: CDR1 SQVTM and CDR2 ANQGSEA. V lost 1 base to trimming and J lost 2 bases, with 15 bases between them. The CDR3: CSVEGSPGGAGANVLTF. In DNA, the CDR3 is TGCAGCGTTGAAGGAAGCCCCGGAGGGGCTGGGGCCAACGTCCTGACTTTC. The whole variable domain, filled in from reference TRBV29-1 and TRBJ2-6, reads SAVISQKPSRDICQRGTSLTIQCQVDSQVTMMFWYRQQPGQSLTLIATANQGSEATYESGFVIDKFPISRPNLTFSTLTVSNMSPEDSSIYLCSVEGSPGGAGANVLTFGAGSRLTVL.